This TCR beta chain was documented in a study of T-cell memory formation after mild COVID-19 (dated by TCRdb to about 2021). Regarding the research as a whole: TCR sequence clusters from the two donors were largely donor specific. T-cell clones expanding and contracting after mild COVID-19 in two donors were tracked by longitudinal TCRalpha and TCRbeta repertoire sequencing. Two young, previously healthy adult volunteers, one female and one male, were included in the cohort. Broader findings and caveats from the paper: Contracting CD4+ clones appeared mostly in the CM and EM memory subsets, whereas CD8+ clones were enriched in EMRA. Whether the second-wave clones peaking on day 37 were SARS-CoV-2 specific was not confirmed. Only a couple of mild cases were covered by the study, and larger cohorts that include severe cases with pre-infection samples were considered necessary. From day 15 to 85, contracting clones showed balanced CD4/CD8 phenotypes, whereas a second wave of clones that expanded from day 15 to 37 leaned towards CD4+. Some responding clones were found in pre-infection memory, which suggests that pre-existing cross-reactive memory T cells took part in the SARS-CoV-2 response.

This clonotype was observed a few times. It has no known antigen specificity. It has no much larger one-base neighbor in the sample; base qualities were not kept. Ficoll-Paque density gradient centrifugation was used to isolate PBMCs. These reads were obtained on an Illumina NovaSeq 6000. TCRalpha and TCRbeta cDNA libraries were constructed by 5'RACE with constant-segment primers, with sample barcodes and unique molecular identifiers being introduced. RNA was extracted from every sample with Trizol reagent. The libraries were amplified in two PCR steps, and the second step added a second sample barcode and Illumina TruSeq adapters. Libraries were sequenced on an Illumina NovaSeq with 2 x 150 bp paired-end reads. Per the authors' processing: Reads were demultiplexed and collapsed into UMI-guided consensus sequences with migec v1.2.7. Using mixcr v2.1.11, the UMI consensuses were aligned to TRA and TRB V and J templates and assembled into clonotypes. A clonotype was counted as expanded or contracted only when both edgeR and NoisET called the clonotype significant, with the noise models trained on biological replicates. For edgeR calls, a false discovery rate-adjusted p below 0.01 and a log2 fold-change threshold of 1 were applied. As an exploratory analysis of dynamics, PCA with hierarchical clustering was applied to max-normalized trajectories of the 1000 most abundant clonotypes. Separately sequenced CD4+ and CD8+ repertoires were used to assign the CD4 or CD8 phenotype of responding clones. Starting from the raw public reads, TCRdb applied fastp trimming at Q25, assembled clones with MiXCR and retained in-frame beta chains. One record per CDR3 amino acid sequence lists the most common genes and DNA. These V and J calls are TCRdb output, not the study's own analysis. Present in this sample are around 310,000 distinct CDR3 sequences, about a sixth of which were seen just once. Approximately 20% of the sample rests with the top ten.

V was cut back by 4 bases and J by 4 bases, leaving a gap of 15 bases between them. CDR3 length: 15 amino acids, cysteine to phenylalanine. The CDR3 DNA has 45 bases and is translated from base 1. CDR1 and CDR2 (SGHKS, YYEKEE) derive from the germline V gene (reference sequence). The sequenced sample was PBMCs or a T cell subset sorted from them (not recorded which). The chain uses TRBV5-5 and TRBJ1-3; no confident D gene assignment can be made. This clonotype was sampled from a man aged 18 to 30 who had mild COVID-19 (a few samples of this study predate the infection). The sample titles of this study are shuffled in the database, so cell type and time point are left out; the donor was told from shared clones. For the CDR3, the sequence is CASSTDGNFGNTIYF. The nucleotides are TGTGCCAGCAGCACGGACGGGAACTTCGGAAACACCATATATTTT.